This T cell receptor (beta chain) emerged from a study of regulatory T cells in long-lasting Graves disease (TCRdb year 2021). The study in broad terms: To count as having persistent Graves' disease, a patient had to have received antithyroid drug treatment for over 5 years with TSH receptor autoantibodies remaining persistently positive. Antithyroid drugs had been taken for roughly 10 years on average by persistent Graves' disease patients in the clinical cohort. The study was conducted in China and was registered as a clinical trial. Peripheral blood TCR sequencing and RNA sequencing compared persistent Graves' disease patients with newly diagnosed Graves' disease patients. A total of 35 or so samples underwent TCR sequencing: about 13 from persistent and approximately 20 from newly diagnosed Graves' disease patients.

The CDR3 sequence holds 16 residues, the cysteine and phenylalanine included. Just the 48-base CDR3 DNA is kept, in frame starting at base 1. The junction shows trimming of 1 base on V and 5 bases on J, plus 15 bases between the germline ends. CDR1 SEHNR and CDR2 FQNEAQ were looked up in the germline V gene (reference sequence). This specimen's time point label, interpreted: persistent/refractory GD, antithyroid drugs over 5 years with positive TRAb. RNA was extracted from PBMCs in TRIzol for both TCR sequencing and RNA sequencing. Graves' disease was diagnosed according to American Thyroid Association guidelines. Patients were recruited from an endocrinology department in Xi'an, China. From each patient, 8 to 10 milliliters of peripheral blood was collected into an EDTA anticoagulant tube. Ficoll Paque Plus density gradient separation was used to isolate PBMCs, and no further T cell sorting was performed. An Agilent 2100 Bioanalyzer and agarose gel were used to assess RNA quality, and a NanoDrop 2000 was used to measure RNA concentration.

Only a few counts were recorded for this clonotype. Its cognate antigen has yet to be identified. Per-nucleotide qualities are absent, and no much larger clonotype sits a single base away. The library came from multiplex PCR. Sequenced on an Illumina HiSeq 4000. iRepertoire HTBI primers and Arm-PCR amplification of CDR3 regions were used to construct TCR beta libraries. PCR products were gel purified before sequencing. Per the original workflow: Across samples, around 62 TRBV and over 11 TRBJ segments were identified and used for gene usage analysis of CDR3 amino acid clonotypes. Filtered high-quality paired reads were merged into contigs using COPE and FqMerger. BLAST was used to align contigs to IMGT TRBV, TRBD and TRBJ reference genes, with CDR3 defined following IMGT. Highly expanded clones were defined as clonotypes with a frequency above 0.1%. Shannon entropy was used to measure repertoire diversity, and the Gini coefficient was used to measure V-J evenness. A clonotype was considered public if more than one individual shared it. TCRdb ran its own pipeline on the public reads, namely fastp trimming at Q25 and MiXCR clone calling, and kept in-frame beta chains. Rows with one shared CDR3 protein collapse into an entry with the most common genes and DNA. The V and J calls follow TCRdb's processing rather than the paper's. The table for this sample lists 300,000 to 350,000 distinct CDR3 sequences; roughly a fifth of them were counted only once. The ten top clones hold just under 30% of the sample.

Here is what the overall study found, with its caveats: A larger number of public clonotypes was shared among persistent patients (approximately 2,500) than among newly diagnosed patients (roughly 970). Compared with newly diagnosed patients, patients with persistent Graves' disease had lower TCR Shannon entropy and fewer highly expanded clones, which suggests clonal expansion. The authors noted that the small sample size was a limitation that may lower accuracy. Because the primary lesion, thyroid tissue, could not be accessed, the study looked at peripheral blood alone. Preferential use of TRBV28, TRBJ1-2 and TRBJ2-5 was observed in persistent disease, whereas TRBV20-1 and TRBJ2-1 were favored in newly diagnosed disease. Only the TCR beta chain was sequenced and analyzed.

The chain is assembled from TRBV7-9 and TRBJ2-1; the D gene is tentatively TRBD1 or TRBD2, each matching 5 bases. The sequencing used peripheral blood mononuclear cells (PBMCs), collected when the disease was refractory, from a patient treated with antithyroid drugs. The origin of this receptor is a female donor with Graves disease. The DNA sequence is TGTGCCAGCAGCTTAGTACTGGGGGAGCCCCACAATGAGCAGTTCTTC. This gives the protein CASSLVLGEPHNEQFF.